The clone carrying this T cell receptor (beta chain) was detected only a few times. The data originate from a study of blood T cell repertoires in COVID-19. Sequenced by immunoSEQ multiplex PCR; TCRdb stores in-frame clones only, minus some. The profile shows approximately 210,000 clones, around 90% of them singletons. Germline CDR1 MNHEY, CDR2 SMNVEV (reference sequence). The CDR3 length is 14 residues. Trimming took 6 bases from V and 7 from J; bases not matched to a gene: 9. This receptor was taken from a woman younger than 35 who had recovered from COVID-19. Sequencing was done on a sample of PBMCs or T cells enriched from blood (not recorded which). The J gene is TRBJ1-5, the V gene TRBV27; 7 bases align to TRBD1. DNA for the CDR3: TGTGCCAGCAGCCTCGACAGGGTCGGCCAGCCCCAGCATTTT. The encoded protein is CASSLDRVGQPQHF.